The rows below give T cell receptor beta chains drawn from one sample of a study of T cell changes during pregnancy in multiple sclerosis. The protocol was immunoSEQ multiplex PCR, while the TCRdb copy is restricted to in-frame clones and leaves out a portion. This sample has tens of thousands of clones, with roughly nine tenths found just once. The source material was peripheral blood, sampled in the first trimester of pregnancy. The source is a female donor in good health, enrolled as a control in a pregnancy study. Both conserved end residues are part of each CDR3. The D gene is left open where the match is weak. Clone size is shown for a subset of rows, as once, few, many or a class of expanded clone.

TRBJ1-2,-,TRBV25-1,13,-,CASSPDGGHGYTF,TGTGCCAGCTCCCCCGACGGGGGGCATGGCTACACCTTC
TRBJ2-5,-,TRBV6-6,15,TRBD1,CASSYRGQGGETQYF,TGTGCCAGCAGTTACAGAGGACAGGGTGGGGAGACCCAGTACTTC
TRBJ1-2,once,TRBV5-1,14,-,CASSLSGMDYGYTF,TGCGCCAGCAGCTTGAGTGGCATGGACTATGGCTACACCTTC
TRBJ2-1,-,TRBV5-6,17,TRBD2,CASSLRTSGSLGNEQFF,TGTGCCAGCAGCTTACGGACTAGCGGGAGTCTCGGCAATGAGCAGTTCTTC
TRBJ1-4,-,TRBV27,16,-,CASSSIGSLPGEKLFF,TGTGCCAGCAGTTCCATCGGCTCCTTGCCGGGGGAAAAACTGTTTTTT
TRBJ2-2,-,TRBV7-2,12,-,CASSLRTGELFF,TGTGCCAGCTCCCTCAGGACCGGGGAGCTGTTTTTT
TRBJ1-2,-,TRBV2,19,-,CASSDIGTEGRMGDYGYTF,TGTGCCAGCAGTGATATTGGGACGGAGGGTCGAATGGGGGACTATGGCTACACCTTC
TRBJ1-1,once,TRBV30,13,TRBD1,CAWRADRGSEAFF,TGTGCCTGGAGAGCGGACAGGGGAAGTGAAGCTTTCTTT
TRBJ2-2,-,TRBV15,13,-,CATGAPRTGELFF,TGTGCCACAGGGGCCCCGAGGACCGGGGAGCTGTTTTTT
TRBJ1-3,-,TRBV4-3,18,-,CASSQARIGRREGNTIYF,TGCGCCAGCAGCCAAGCACGGATAGGACGCCGGGAAGGAAACACCATATATTTT
TRBJ2-3,-,TRBV4-3,17,TRBD2,CASSQEASGATGDTQYF,TGCGCCAGCAGCCAAGAGGCTAGCGGGGCCACAGGGGATACGCAGTATTTT
TRBJ2-1,-,TRBV19,19,-,CASSIFIRGRISPYNEQFF,TGTGCCAGTAGTATATTTATTAGGGGTAGGATTAGTCCCTACAATGAGCAGTTCTTC
TRBJ2-1,-,TRBV5-1,19,TRBD2,CASSFVTSGRAIKNNEQFF,TGCGCCAGCAGCTTCGTGACTAGCGGGAGGGCCATTAAGAACAATGAGCAGTTCTTC
TRBJ2-3,-,TRBV5-8,15,-,CASSSQGRNTDTQYF,TGTGCCAGCAGTTCCCAGGGGAGAAACACAGATACGCAGTATTTT
TRBJ1-2,once,TRBV5-6,15,-,CASSLSRGSNYGYTF,TGTGCCAGCAGCTTGTCGCGGGGCTCTAACTATGGCTACACCTTC
TRBJ2-7,-,TRBV18,15,TRBD2,CASSPGTSDSYEQYF,TGTGCCAGCTCACCAGGGACTAGCGACTCCTACGAGCAGTACTTC
TRBJ1-5,-,TRBV7-8,16,-,CASSLSRGLRHQPQHF,TGTGCCAGCAGCTTGTCCAGGGGCTTACGTCACCAGCCCCAGCATTTT
TRBJ2-1,-,TRBV29-1,14,-,CSVESGGSYNEQFF,TGCAGCGTTGAATCTGGGGGGTCCTACAATGAGCAGTTCTTC
TRBJ2-6,once,TRBV4-2,15,-,CASSQDKSGANVLTF,TGTGCCAGCAGCCAAGATAAATCTGGGGCCAACGTCCTGACTTTC
TRBJ2-1,-,TRBV6-6,15,TRBD1,CASTEPGQGTNEQFF,TGTGCCAGCACCGAGCCGGGACAGGGTACCAATGAGCAGTTCTTC
TRBJ1-5,-,TRBV5-8,14,-,CASSLGGSNQPQHF,TGTGCCAGCAGCTTGGGAGGCAGCAATCAGCCCCAGCATTTT
TRBJ2-7,-,TRBV5-4,13,TRBD2,CASSTGLAYEQYF,TGTGCCAGCAGCACAGGACTAGCCTACGAGCAGTACTTC
TRBJ2-7,-,TRBV28,15,TRBD1,CASSFPGTASYEQYF,TGTGCCAGCAGTTTTCCCGGGACAGCCTCCTACGAGCAGTACTTC
TRBJ1-2,-,TRBV18,15,TRBD1,CASSPGDRGGYGYTF,TGTGCCAGCTCACCTGGGGACAGGGGTGGCTATGGCTACACCTTC
TRBJ2-2,once,TRBV6-1,12,-,CASILNTGELFF,TGTGCCAGCATCCTCAACACCGGGGAGCTGTTTTTT
TRBJ2-5,-,TRBV29-1,13,-,CSVHRDWQETQYF,TGCAGCGTACACCGGGACTGGCAAGAGACCCAGTACTTC
TRBJ1-3,-,TRBV10-3,14,TRBD1,CASIPGGAGNTIYF,TGTGCCTCGATACCAGGGGGTGCTGGAAACACCATATATTTT
TRBJ2-2,-,TRBV19,15,-,CASRDTGLTTGELFF,TGTGCCAGTAGAGATACGGGACTTACTACCGGGGAGCTGTTTTTT
TRBJ2-1,-,TRBV2,13,-,CASSEADYNEQFF,TGTGCCAGCAGTGAGGCAGATTACAATGAGCAGTTCTTC
TRBJ2-5,-,TRBV11-2,14,TRBD2,CASSVGGGRETQYF,TGTGCCAGCAGCGTAGGCGGGGGGCGGGAGACCCAGTACTTC
TRBJ2-1,-,TRBV2,17,TRBD2,CASSEEVLGGEYNEQFF,TGTGCCAGCAGTGAAGAGGTTCTGGGGGGGGAGTACAATGAGCAGTTCTTC
TRBJ2-7,-,TRBV11-2,15,TRBD2,CASSSRLAGGPEQYF,TGTGCCAGCAGCTCCCGACTAGCGGGGGGGCCCGAGCAGTACTTC
TRBJ2-1,once,TRBV11-3,12,TRBD1,CASSLADRVRFF,TGTGCCAGCAGCTTAGCCGACAGGGTGAGGTTCTTC
TRBJ2-5,-,TRBV11-3,13,-,CASSLGGQETQYF,TGTGCCAGCAGCTTAGGCGGTCAAGAGACCCAGTACTTC
TRBJ2-7,-,TRBV19,13,-,CASSIGRAYEQYF,TGTGCCAGTTCTATTGGCAGGGCGTACGAGCAGTACTTC
TRBJ1-2,-,TRBV7-9,16,-,CASSLAQGQGTGGYTF,TGTGCCAGCAGCTTAGCGCAAGGGCAGGGAACGGGTGGCTACACCTTC
TRBJ1-2,once,TRBV6-1,14,-,CASTRDTLSYGYTF,TGTGCCAGCACCAGGGACACACTAAGCTATGGCTACACCTTC
TRBJ2-1,-,TRBV11-3,14,-,CASSLTLQADEQFF,TGTGCCAGCAGCTTGACGTTACAGGCCGATGAGCAGTTCTTC
TRBJ1-6,-,TRBV6-1,14,TRBD1,CATLGQGVKSPLHF,TGTGCCACTCTGGGACAGGGGGTAAAATCACCCCTCCACTTT
TRBJ2-2,-,TRBV7-9,15,-,CASSPSGWETGELFF,TGTGCCAGCAGCCCCTCGGGGTGGGAAACCGGGGAGCTGTTTTTT
TRBJ2-1,-,TRBV10-3,15,TRBD2,CAISEPGLESAEQFF,TGTGCCATCAGTGAACCCGGACTAGAGTCTGCTGAGCAGTTCTTC
TRBJ1-1,-,TRBV11-3,14,TRBD1,CASSFGQAGREAFF,TGTGCCAGCAGCTTTGGACAGGCCGGCCGAGAAGCTTTCTTT
TRBJ1-2,-,TRBV4-3,14,-,CASSQDGGNYGYTF,TGCGCCAGCAGCCAAGACGGGGGGAACTATGGCTACACCTTC
TRBJ2-1,-,TRBV5-1,18,TRBD2,CASSLALRTSVPEGEQFF,TGCGCCAGCAGCTTGGCATTACGGACTAGCGTCCCCGAGGGTGAGCAGTTCTTC
TRBJ2-1,-,TRBV28,12,TRBD2,CASRSGRPEQFF,TGTGCCAGCCGTAGCGGGAGGCCTGAGCAGTTCTTC
TRBJ1-2,-,TRBV5-4,16,TRBD1,CASSFGAPGQNYGYTF,TGTGCCAGCAGCTTTGGGGCCCCGGGACAGAACTATGGCTACACCTTC
TRBJ1-1,-,TRBV5-5,15,-,CASSLVQGRYTEAFF,TGTGCCAGCAGCTTGGTGCAGGGCCGATACACTGAAGCTTTCTTT
TRBJ2-3,-,TRBV7-8,15,-,CASSFFGLGTDTQYF,TGTGCCAGCAGCTTTTTTGGCCTAGGCACAGATACGCAGTATTTT
TRBJ1-4,-,TRBV30,14,-,CAWNLGGAGEKLFF,TGTGCCTGGAACCTAGGGGGGGCAGGGGAAAAACTGTTTTTT
TRBJ1-5,-,TRBV6-6,14,-,CASSYEAGSQPQHF,TGTGCCAGCAGTTATGAGGCAGGGTCACAGCCCCAGCATTTT
TRBJ1-6,-,TRBV13,14,-,CASSLSQGNSPLHF,TGTGCCAGCAGCTTATCGCAGGGTAATTCACCCCTCCACTTT
TRBJ2-3,-,TRBV30,15,TRBD1,CAWSFAGGLVGTQYF,TGTGCCTGGAGTTTCGCAGGGGGCTTAGTGGGTACGCAGTATTTT